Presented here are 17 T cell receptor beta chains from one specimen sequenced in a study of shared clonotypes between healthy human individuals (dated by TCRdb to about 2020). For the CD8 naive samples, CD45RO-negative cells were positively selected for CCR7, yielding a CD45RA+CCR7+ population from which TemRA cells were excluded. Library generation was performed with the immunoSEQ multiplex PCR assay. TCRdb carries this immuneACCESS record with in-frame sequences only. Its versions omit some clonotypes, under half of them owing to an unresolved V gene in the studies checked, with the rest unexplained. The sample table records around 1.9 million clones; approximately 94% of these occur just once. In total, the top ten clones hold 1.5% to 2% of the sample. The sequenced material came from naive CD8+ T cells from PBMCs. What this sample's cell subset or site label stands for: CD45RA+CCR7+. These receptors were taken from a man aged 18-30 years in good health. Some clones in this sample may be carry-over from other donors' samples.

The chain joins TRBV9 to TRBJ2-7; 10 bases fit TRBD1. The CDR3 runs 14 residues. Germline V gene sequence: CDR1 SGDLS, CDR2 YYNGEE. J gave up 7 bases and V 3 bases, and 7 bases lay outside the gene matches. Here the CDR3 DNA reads TGTGCCAGCAGCGAGGGGACAGGGGTTAGGGAGCAGTACTTC. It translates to CASSEGTGVREQYF. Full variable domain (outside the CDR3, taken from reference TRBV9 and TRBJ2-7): DSGVTQTPKHLITATGQRVTLRCSPRSGDLSVYWYQQSLDQGLQFLIQYYNGEERAKGNILERFSAQQFPDLHSELNLSSLELGDSALYFCASSEGTGVREQYFGPGTRLTVT.

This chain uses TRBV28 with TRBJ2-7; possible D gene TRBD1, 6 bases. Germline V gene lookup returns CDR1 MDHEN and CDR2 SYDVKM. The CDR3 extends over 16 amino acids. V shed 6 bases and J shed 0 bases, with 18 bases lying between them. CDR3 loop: CASSHGGLMSSYEQYF. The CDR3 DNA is TGTGCCAGCAGCCATGGGGGCCTTATGAGCTCCTACGAGCAGTACTTC.

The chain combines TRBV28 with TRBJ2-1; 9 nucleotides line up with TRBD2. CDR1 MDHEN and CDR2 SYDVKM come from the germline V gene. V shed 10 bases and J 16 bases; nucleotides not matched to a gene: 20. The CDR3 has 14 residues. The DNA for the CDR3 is TGTGCCACCCCAGGGTTGACTAGCGGAAGGGAGCTATTCTTC. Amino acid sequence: CATPGLTSGRELFF.

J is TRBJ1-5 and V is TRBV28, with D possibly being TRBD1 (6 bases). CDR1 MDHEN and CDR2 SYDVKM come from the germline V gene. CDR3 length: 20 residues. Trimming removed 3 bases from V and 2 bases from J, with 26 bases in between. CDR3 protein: CASSFWLVDRPREGNQPQHF. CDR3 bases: TGTGCCAGCAGTTTTTGGCTAGTTGACAGGCCCAGGGAGGGCAATCAGCCCCAGCATTTT.

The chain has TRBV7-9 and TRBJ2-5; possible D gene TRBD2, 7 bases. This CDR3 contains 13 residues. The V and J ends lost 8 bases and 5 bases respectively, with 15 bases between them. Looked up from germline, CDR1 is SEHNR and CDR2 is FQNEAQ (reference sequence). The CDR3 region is CASSRGGIETQYF. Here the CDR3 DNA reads TGTGCCAGCTCCAGGGGAGGGATCGAGACCCAGTACTTC.

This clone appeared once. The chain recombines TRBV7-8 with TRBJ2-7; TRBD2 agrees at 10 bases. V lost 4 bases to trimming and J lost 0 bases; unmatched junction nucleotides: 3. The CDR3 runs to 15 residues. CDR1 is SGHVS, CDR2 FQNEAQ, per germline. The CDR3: CASSSSGGYSYEQYF. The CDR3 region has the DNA TGTGCCAGCAGCTCTAGCGGGGGATACTCCTACGAGCAGTACTTC.

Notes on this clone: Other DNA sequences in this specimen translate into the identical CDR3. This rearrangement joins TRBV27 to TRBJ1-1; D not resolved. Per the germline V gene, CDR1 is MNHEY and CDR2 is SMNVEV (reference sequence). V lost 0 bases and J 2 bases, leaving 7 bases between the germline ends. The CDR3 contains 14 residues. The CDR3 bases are TGTGCCAGCAGTTTATCAGGGATTAACACTGAAGCTTTCTTT. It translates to CASSLSGINTEAFF.

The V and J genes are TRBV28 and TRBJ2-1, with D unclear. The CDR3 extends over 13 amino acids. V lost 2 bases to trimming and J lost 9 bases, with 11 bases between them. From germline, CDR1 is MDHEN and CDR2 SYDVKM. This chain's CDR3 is CASSLEIWGEQFF. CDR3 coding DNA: TGTGCCAGCAGTTTAGAAATTTGGGGTGAGCAGTTCTTC.

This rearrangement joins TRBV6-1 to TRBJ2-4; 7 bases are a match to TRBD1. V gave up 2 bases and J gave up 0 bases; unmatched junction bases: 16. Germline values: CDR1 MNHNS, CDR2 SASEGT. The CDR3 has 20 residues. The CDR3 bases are TGTGCCAGCAGTGAACCCCGGACAGGCATCTTCAATCTAGCCAAAAACATTCAGTACTTC. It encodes CASSEPRTGIFNLAKNIQYF.

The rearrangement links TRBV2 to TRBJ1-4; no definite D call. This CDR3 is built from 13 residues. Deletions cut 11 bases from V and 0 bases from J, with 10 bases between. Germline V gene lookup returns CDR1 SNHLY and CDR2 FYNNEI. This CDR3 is CALKVTTNEKLFF. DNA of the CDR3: TGTGCCCTTAAAGTAACAACTAATGAAAAACTGTTTTTT. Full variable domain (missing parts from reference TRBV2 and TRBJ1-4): EPEVTQTPSHQVTQMGQEVILRCVPISNHLYFYWYRQILGQKVEFLVSFYNNEISEKSEIFDDQFSVERPDGSNFTLKIRSTKLEDSAMYFCALKVTTNEKLFFGSGTQLSVL.

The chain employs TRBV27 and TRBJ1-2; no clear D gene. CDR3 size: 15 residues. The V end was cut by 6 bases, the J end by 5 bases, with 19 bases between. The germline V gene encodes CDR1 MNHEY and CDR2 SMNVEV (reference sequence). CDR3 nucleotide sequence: TGTGCCAGCAGGTTGGCCTACGGACTGGCTTATGGCTACACCTTC. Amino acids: CASRLAYGLAYGYTF.

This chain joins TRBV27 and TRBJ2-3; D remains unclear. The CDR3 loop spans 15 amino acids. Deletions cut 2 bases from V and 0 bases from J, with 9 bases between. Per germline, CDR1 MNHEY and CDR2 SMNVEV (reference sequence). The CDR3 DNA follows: TGTGCCAGCAGTTTAATCTCCTATAGCACAGATACGCAGTATTTT. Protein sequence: CASSLISYSTDTQYF.

CDR3 in amino acids: CASSLGARETQYF. In DNA form, the CDR3 reads TGTGCCAGCAGCTTAGGCGCCCGGGAGACCCAGTACTTC. The J gene is TRBJ2-5, the V gene TRBV11-2, with D hard to call. V gave up 1 base and J gave up 5 bases, with 8 bases separating them. The CDR3 is made up of 13 amino acids. Looked up from germline, CDR1 is SGHAT and CDR2 is FQNNGV.

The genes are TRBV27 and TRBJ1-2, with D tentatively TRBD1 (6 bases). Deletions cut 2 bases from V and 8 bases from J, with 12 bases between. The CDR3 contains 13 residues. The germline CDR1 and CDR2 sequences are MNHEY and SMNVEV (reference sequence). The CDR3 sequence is CASSLVRGEGYTF. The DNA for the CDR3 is TGTGCCAGCAGTTTAGTAAGGGGGGAGGGCTACACCTTC.

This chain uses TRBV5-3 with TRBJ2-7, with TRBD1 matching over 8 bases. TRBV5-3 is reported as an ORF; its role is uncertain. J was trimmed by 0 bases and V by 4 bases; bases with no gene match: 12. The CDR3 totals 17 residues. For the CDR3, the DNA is TGTGCCAGAAGCCGAAACGGACAGGGATCTAGCTCCTACGAGCAGTACTTC. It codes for CARSRNGQGSSSYEQYF.

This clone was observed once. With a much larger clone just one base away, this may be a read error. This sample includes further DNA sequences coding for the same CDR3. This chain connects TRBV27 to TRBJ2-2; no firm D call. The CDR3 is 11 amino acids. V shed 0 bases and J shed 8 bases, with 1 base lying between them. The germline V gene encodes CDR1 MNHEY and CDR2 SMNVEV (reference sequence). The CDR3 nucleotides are TGTGCCAGCAGTTTATCGGGGGAGCTGTTTTTT. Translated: CASSLSGELFF.

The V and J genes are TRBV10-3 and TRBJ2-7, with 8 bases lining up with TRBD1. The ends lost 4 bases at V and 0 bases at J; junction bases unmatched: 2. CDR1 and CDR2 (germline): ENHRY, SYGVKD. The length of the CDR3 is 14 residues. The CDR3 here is CAISVTGDSYEQYF. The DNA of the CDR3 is TGTGCCATCAGTGTGACAGGGGACTCCTACGAGCAGTACTTC.